This record concerns one T cell receptor beta chain sequence. Assay: immunoSEQ multiplex PCR; the TCRdb copy retains only in-frame clones and omits some. The sample has tens of thousands of clones; roughly 80% are singletons. This entry belongs to a study of OX40 agonist ivuxolimab in advanced cancers. Trimming removed 6 bases at V and 5 bases at J, with 13 bases between. The CDR3 has 13 residues. Germline values: CDR1 MNHEY, CDR2 SMNVEV (reference sequence). V and J are TRBV27 and TRBJ1-1; TRBD1 is a possible D gene (6 bases). The TCR was taken from an adult with an advanced solid tumor such as melanoma, head and neck, liver or kidney cancer. The sequencing here drew on CD4+ or CD8+ T cells sorted from blood, taken in a trial of the OX40 agonist ivuxolimab. CDR3 region: CASRNYRDTEAFF. The DNA for the CDR3 is TGTGCCAGCAGAAATTACAGGGATACTGAAGCTTTCTTT.